This T cell receptor beta chain was identified during a study of shared clonotypes between healthy human individuals (TCRdb year 2020). A note on the overall study: A few men and two women, aged 18 to 49 years, made up the cohort. To increase sequencing depth and limit assay-specific biases, TCR repertoire library preparation and sequencing were carried out by different laboratories using diverse techniques. Per donor, leukapheresis produced somewhere between about 0.94 and 10 billion PBMCs. To estimate repertoire size and how much clonotypes are shared between individuals, the study performed deep sequencing of blood TCR repertoires from a few healthy adults. For each donor, CD4 naive and CD4 memory were each given three plates, CD8 naive was given two plates, and CD8 memory was given one plate.

From its cysteine to its phenylalanine, the CDR3 spans 14 amino acids. The retained sequence is limited to the CDR3, 42 bases, with the frame set at the first base. The germline V gene yields MDHEN for CDR1 and SYDVKM for CDR2. Unmatched junction bases come to 2, with V trimmed by 4 bases and J by 0 bases. Here is what the overall study found, with its caveats: Because the study included only a small number of donors, the genetic and exposure-history diversity represented was limited. Naive subsets generally had larger estimated clonotype richness than memory subsets did. Based on pairwise subsampling, the degree of clonotype sharing among donors was expected to be affected by sequencing depth. Only blood was sampled, and tissue TCR repertoires likely differ from those in blood. Compared with non-shared clonotypes, the clonotypes found in all four sorted-subset donors had higher generation probabilities. Rarefaction of sorted-subset datasets indicated incomplete sequencing despite the large sequencing depth. When four donors were compared, the shared fraction of clonotypes was about 5% for naive CD4, 3.5% to 4% for naive CD8, roughly 2.3% for memory CD4, and about 0.36% for memory CD8.

As to this clone: This clone's antigen is unknown. Base qualities were left out, and no much larger clone turns up one base away. The same CDR3 arises from other DNA sequences in this sample as well.

The donors were healthy, HIV-negative adults who had no recently reported acute infections or vaccinations. All donors were Caucasian adults living in Nashville, Tennessee, USA. CD4+ T cells were enriched by magnetic negative selection; naive cells were then positively selected on CD45RA, and the negative fraction formed the memory subset. Blood was obtained by leukapheresis, after which PBMCs were separated by Ficoll-Histopaque density gradient centrifugation and cryopreserved in liquid nitrogen vapor phase. Purity and quantity of every magnetically sorted T cell population were checked by analytical flow cytometry. Genomic DNA was isolated from each sorted fraction and quantified by UV absorbance on a Nanodrop 2000c. TCR CDR3 regions were amplified from genomic DNA by multiplex PCR using the deep immunoSEQ assay. Genomic DNA extracted from each cell subset was distributed evenly over all wells of several immunoSEQ 96-well plates, and each plate served as one replicate. For sorted subsets, each replicate PCR was loaded with 150 to 250 ng genomic DNA, equivalent to approximately 33,000 T cell genomes. The purified libraries were quantified using a Qubit 3.0 fluorometer, sized with a Bioanalyzer 2100, and then quantified again using the KAPA Library Quantification kit. A separate single-read 150-cycle Illumina NextSeq 550 flow cell was used to sequence each immunoSEQ 96-well plate. From the authors' description of their analysis: Because the immunoSEQ output held only junctional sequences and lacked quality scores, the filtering could not match the filtering applied to full-length reads. Sequences were annotated with PyIR, a Python wrapper for IgBLAST v1.9, and V/J genes and CDR3 were assigned using IMGT germline references. Reads were removed for weak V/J assignments (E-value above 1e-6), missing CDR3, stop codons, out-of-frame junctions, or ambiguous translated residues. V3J clonotypes were defined as sequences sharing the same inferred V gene, J gene, and CDR3 amino acid sequence. The percentage overlap between two repertoires was calculated by dividing the number of shared unique clonotypes by the size of the smaller repertoire. Repertoire richness was assessed with RTK rarefaction, the Chao1 estimator, and Recon v2.1 estimates of unobserved clonotypes. Generation probabilities were computed with OLGA for all TCRbeta clonotypes obtained by the gDNA method from four donors. Drawn from immuneACCESS, this table holds only the in-frame rearrangements with V and J called that TCRdb kept. Clones are partly lost; checked studies trace under half to an unresolved V gene and leave the rest unexplained. D and trimming come from the DNA, and the V and J calls and clone size come from that table. The sample table lists 2 million to 2.5 million clones, approximately 90% of them with a count of one. The top ten constitute approximately 0.41% of the sample.

This TCR was recovered from a man aged 18 to 29 in good health. Some clones in this sample may be carry-over from other donors' samples. Rearrangement joined TRBV28 to TRBJ1-1; the junction holds 7 bases that match TRBD1. The sample comprised naive CD4+ T cells from PBMCs. Sample cell subset or site, as interpreted from the label and publication: CD45RA+ positively selected. The nucleotide sequence is TGTGCCAGCAGTTCGGGACAGCTGAACACTGAAGCTTTCTTT. Translation gives CASSSGQLNTEAFF.